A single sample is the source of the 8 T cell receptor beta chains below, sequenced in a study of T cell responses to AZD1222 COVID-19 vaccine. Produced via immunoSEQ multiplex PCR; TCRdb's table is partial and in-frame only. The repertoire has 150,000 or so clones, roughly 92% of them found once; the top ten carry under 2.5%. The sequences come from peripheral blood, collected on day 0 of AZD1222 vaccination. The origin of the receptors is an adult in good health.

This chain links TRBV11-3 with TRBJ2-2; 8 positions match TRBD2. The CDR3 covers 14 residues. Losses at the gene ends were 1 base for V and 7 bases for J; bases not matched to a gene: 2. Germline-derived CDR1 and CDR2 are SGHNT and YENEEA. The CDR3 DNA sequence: TGTGCCAGCAGCTTAGGCGGGAGGAACGGGGAGCTGTTTTTT. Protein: CASSLGGRNGELFF.

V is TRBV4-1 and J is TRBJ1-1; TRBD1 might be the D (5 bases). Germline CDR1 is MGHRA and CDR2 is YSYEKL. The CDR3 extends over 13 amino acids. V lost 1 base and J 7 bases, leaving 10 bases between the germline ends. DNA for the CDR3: TGCGCCAGCAGCCAAGGACAGACCCGTGAAGCTTTCTTT. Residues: CASSQGQTREAFF.

The CDR3 sequence is CASSMNRVRGNSYNEQFF. DNA for the CDR3: TGTGCCAGTAGTATGAACAGGGTAAGGGGAAACTCCTACAATGAGCAGTTCTTC. The gene calls are TRBV19 and TRBJ2-1; D might be TRBD1 (6 bases). The CDR3 extends over 18 amino acids. The V end was cut by 3 bases, the J end by 0 bases, with 18 bases between. Looked up from germline, CDR1 is LNHDA and CDR2 is SQIVND (reference sequence).

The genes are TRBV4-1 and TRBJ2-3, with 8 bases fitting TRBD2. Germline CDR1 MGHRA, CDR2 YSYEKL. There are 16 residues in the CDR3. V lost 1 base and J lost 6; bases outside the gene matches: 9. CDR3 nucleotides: TGCGCCAGCAGCCAAGTACCGGGGGGGCCCTGGGATACGCAGTATTTT. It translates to CASSQVPGGPWDTQYF.

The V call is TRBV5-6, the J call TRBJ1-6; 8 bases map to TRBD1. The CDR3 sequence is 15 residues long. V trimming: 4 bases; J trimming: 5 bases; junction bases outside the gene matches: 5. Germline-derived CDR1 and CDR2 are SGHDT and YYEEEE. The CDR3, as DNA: TGTGCCAGCAGCCATCAGGGGGCGAATAATTCACCCCTCCACTTT. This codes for CASSHQGANNSPLHF.

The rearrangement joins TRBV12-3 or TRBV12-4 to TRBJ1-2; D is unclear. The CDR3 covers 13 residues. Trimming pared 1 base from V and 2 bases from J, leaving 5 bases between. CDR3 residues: CASSLGRNYGYTF. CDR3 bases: TGTGCCAGCAGTTTAGGACGAAACTATGGCTACACCTTC.

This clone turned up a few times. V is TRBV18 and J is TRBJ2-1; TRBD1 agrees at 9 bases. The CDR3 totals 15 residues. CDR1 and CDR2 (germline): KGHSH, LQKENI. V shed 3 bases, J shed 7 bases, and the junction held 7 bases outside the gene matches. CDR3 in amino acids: CASSPGGTGTNEQFF. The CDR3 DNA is TGTGCCAGCTCACCGGGGGGGACAGGGACGAATGAGCAGTTCTTC.

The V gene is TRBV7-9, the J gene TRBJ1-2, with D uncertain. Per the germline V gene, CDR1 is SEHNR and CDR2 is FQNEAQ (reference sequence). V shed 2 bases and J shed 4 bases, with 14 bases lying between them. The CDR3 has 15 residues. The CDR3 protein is CASSLYLDKGYGYTF. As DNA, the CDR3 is TGTGCCAGCAGCTTATATTTGGATAAGGGCTATGGCTACACCTTC.